The clone carrying this T cell receptor beta chain appeared a few times. Antigen: not known. This sample is drawn from a study of lymphopenia after photon versus proton radiotherapy. Study-level findings and limits: Under photons, naive T cells and diversity fell while effector/memory populations rose. Only patients who died were analyzed for survival; proton advantage is unproven. Larger post-nadir TCR diversity loss correlated inversely with survival in deceased patients. Oligoclonal CD8+ Temra expansion after nadir drove photon patients' diversity drop.

The V and J ends lost 3 bases and 2 bases respectively, with 14 bases between them. Germline values: CDR1 SGHKS, CDR2 YYEKEE (reference sequence). CDR3 size: 15 residues. The data were produced by immunoSEQ multiplex PCR, yet TCRdb's version contains in-frame clones alone and is incomplete. Of more than 70,000 clones in the sample, around 80% were seen once. V is TRBV5-5 and J is TRBJ1-2; D is unclear. Sequenced material: peripheral blood, taken from a patient treated with proton-based radiotherapy. This TCR came from a man between 60 and 75 years old with pancreatic cancer. The CDR3 DNA is TGTGCCAGCAGCTCCGGGCCGCGAGAAAACTATGGCTACACCTTC. The encoded protein is CASSSGPRENYGYTF.